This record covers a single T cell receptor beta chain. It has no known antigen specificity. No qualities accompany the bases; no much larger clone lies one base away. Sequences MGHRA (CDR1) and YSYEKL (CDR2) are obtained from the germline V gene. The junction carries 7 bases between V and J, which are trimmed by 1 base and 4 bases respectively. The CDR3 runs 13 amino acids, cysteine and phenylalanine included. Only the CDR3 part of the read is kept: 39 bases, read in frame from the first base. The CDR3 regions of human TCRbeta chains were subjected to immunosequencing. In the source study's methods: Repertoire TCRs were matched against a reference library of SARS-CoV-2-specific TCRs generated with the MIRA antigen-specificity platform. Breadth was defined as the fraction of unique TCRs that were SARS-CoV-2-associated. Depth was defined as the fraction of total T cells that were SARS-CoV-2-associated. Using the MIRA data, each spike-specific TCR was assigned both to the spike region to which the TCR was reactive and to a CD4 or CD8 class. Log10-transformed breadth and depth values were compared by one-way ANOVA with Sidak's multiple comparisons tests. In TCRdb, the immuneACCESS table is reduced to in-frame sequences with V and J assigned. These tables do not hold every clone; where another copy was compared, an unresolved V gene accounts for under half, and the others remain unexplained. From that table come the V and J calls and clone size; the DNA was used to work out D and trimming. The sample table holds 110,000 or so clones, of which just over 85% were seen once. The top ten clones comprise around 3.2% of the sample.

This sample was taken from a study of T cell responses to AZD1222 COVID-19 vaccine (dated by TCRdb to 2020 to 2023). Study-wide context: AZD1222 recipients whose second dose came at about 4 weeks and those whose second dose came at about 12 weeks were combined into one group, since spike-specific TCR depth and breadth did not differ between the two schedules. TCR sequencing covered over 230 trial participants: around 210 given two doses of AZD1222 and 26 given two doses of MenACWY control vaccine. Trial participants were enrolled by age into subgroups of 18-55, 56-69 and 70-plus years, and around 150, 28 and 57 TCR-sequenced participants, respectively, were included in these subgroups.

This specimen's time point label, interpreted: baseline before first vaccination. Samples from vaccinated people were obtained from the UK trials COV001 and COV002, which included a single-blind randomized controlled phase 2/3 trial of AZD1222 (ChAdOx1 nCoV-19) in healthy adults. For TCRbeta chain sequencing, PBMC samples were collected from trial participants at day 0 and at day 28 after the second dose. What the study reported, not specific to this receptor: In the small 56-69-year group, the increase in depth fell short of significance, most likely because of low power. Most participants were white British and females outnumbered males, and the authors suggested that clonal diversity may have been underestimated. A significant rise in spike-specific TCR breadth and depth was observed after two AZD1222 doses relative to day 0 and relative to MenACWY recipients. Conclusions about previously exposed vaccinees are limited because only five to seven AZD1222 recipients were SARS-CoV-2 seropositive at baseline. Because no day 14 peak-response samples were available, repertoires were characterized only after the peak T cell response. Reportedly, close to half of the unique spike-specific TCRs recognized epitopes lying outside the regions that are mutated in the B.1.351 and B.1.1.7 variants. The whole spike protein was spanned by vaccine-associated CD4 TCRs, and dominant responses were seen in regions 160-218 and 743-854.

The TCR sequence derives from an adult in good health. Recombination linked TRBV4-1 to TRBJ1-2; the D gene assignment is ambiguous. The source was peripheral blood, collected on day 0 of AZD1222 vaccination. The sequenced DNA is TGCGCCAGCAGCCAAGTAGTCAGCTATGGCTACACCTTC. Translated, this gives CASSQVVSYGYTF.